This T cell receptor (beta chain) was retrieved from a study of beta chain features in type 1 diabetes (dated 2018 in TCRdb). Notes on the research overall: Mean age, gender distribution, total cell number and subset yield did not differ between patients and healthy donors. A total of 100 million to 110 million sorted cells were examined across all samples, and a strong correlation was observed between cell number per subset and RNA yield. In the study, TCRB repertoires of sorted circulating CD4+ T cell subsets from recently diagnosed type 1 diabetes patients were compared with those of matched healthy donors. Naive and central memory subsets were obtained from all 30 or so donors, but regulatory and stem cell-like memory subsets were isolated from only 8 patients and roughly 8 healthy donors. The paper's findings and limits, for the study overall: At VDJ recombination sites, type 1 diabetes patients had fewer insertions and more deleted nucleotides, which implies abnormalities in thymic rearrangement. Shorter templates might have been favored by PCR, but patient and control samples were amplified and corrected together, so both groups would have been affected equally by any skew. Only small numbers of individuals were included in the HLA sub-analyses, which left unresolved whether HLA type had any influence on TCRB rearrangement. Sequencing cDNA rather than genomic DNA could over-represent highly expressing activated cells, although activation and CD3 levels did not differ between groups. Naive, central memory and regulatory TCRB repertoires appeared to be more alike among patients than among healthy donors. A moderate but significant shortening of TCRB CDR3 length was observed in type 1 diabetes patients in all four CD4+ subsets.

A single peripheral blood draw of around 0.11 L on average was collected from each donor into heparinised tubes. Using a panel that included CD45RO, CCR7, CD25, CD127, CD95 and CD27, naive, central memory, regulatory and stem cell-like memory CD4+ T cells were sorted on a BD FACSAria II. Every sorted population had a purity above 95%. Right away, PBMCs were isolated by Lymphoprep density gradient centrifugation and were stained directly, with no culture step. Samples were stained and sorted in pairs, with one healthy donor and one patient per experiment, so that batch effects were minimized. V drops 8 bases and J drops 5 bases, leaving 17 bases in between. The CDR3 measures 14 amino acids from cysteine to phenylalanine. Only the CDR3 part of the read is kept: 42 bases, read in frame from the first base. CDR1 KGHSH and CDR2 LQKENI were looked up in the germline V gene. This clone was seen more than once but under ten times. It has no known antigen specificity. Per-base quality was not reported, and no clone a single base away is much larger than it.

The High Capacity cDNA Reverse Transcription Kit was used to reverse transcribe all of the isolated RNA, meaning that expressed TCRB transcripts were what got sequenced. Naive, central memory and regulatory T cell samples underwent deep immunoSEQ sequencing, averaging around 3.7 million total reads per sample. Sorted cells were lysed in RLT buffer and RNA was extracted with DNase-treated RNeasy Micro or Mini kits, depending on cell number. Each cell subset was processed on its own to prevent cross-contamination, while patient and healthy donor samples were processed together. The immunoSEQ multiplex PCR was used to amplify TCRB sequences from cDNA, generating 87-bp fragments that spanned the CDR3 region. Sequencing of the amplicons was done on the Illumina HiSeq platform. As for the original processing: PCR bias was computationally corrected using synthetic template baselines, reads within Hamming distance 2 were collapsed, and singletons that could not be merged were discarded. Reads were aligned to IMGT to assign V, D and J genes, CDR3 length, and insertions or deletions at six rearrangement sites. Within each subset, clonotype counts were normalized to sorted cell number, after which true diversity and Gini coefficients were computed with the tcR R package. The overlap coefficient, calculated on TCRB nucleotide sequences, was used to quantify repertoire sharing. Out-of-frame TCRB sequences from naive cells were analyzed to stand in for the pre-selection repertoire. Held by TCRdb, this immuneACCESS table contains in-frame sequences only and omits some clones. Under half of the omission traces to an unresolved V gene where checked; the cause of the rest is unknown. For V, J and clone size, that table is used; D and trimming come from the DNA. In all, the sample holds roughly 250,000 clones, and approximately 20% of those were seen once. In total, the top ten clones hold more than 0.025% of the sample.

Sequences were obtained from naive CD4+ T cells from blood. The label giving this sample's cell subset or site can be read as: true naive CD4+ T cells. The sequence links TRBV18 to TRBJ2-3; matching of 6 bases hints at TRBD2 as the D gene. The origin of this receptor is a woman aged 40 to 50 with type 1 diabetes. Read as DNA, the sequence is TGTGCCAGCGCGGGAACAGTCGGGGGAGATACGCAGTATTTT. This yields the protein CASAGTVGGDTQYF.